This entry lists 3 T cell receptor beta chains sequenced from one sample in a study of cytomegalovirus exposure and HLA in healthy donors. PCR amplification relied on 60 Vbeta primers (plus 13 Jbeta primers). Method: immunoSEQ multiplex PCR; TCRdb's copy keeps in-frame clones and lacks some. The sample consists of 170,000 or so clones, approximately 81% of them appearing once. Sequences were obtained from PBMCs. The receptors stem from a boy between 2 and 10 years old in good health and CMV-seronegative.

The chain uses TRBV28 and TRBJ2-1; D gene uncertain. CDR1 and CDR2 (germline): MDHEN, SYDVKM. The CDR3 runs to 11 residues. The V and J ends lost 5 bases and 7 bases respectively, with 6 bases between them. The CDR3 sequence is CASSLLNEQFF. Here the CDR3 DNA reads TGTGCCAGCAGTCTCTTGAATGAGCAGTTCTTC.

Worth noting for this clone: Other DNA sequences within the sample encode an identical CDR3. This rearrangement joins TRBV29-1 to TRBJ1-3, with a possible D match to TRBD1 (5 bases). The CDR3 spans 12 residues. Germline V CDR1 and CDR2: SQVTM, ANQGSEA. With 6 bases removed from V and 2 bases from J, the gap between germline ends came to 8 bases. CDR3 bases: TGCAGCGTACAAGGGGCTGGAAACACCATATATTTT. Its translation: CSVQGAGNTIYF.

This chain joins TRBV9 and TRBJ2-7, with D possibly being TRBD1 (6 bases). Looked up from germline, CDR1 is SGDLS and CDR2 is YYNGEE. The CDR3 consists of 13 residues. Trimming took off 3 bases at V and 5 bases at J, with 12 bases between the two ends. CDR3 bases: TGTGCCAGCAGCGGGGACACGTCCGACGAGCAGTACTTC. Amino acid sequence: CASSGDTSDEQYF.